Listed here are 2 T cell receptor beta chains from one sample, sequenced in a study of tumor-infiltrating lymphocytes in primary liver carcinoma. Both RNA and DNA were isolated together from about 20-30 mg of bulk tissue that had not been sorted. cDNA specific to TCR beta was made from approximately 500 ng of total RNA, with a constant-region primer employed for priming. Slightly modified ARM-PCR with three nested multiplex PCR rounds yielded TCR beta libraries. Both of the initial two PCR rounds ran for around 9 cycles and employed TRBV1-TRBV30 forward primers alongside a C-beta reverse primer. TCRdb re-derived calls from the multiplex PCR reads in MiXCR, one entry per CDR3 protein. The table has about 120,000 distinct CDR3 sequences, 55% to 70% seen once. The sample comprised tumor-adjacent normal liver tissue. These TCRs come from a woman aged 55-70 years with primary liver carcinoma and hepatitis B virus infection.

This clonotype has a handful of counts. V gene TRBV10-3 combines with J gene TRBJ1-2; 7 bases match TRBD1. Germline loops: CDR1 ENHRY, CDR2 SYGVKD. This CDR3 has 12 residues. V lost 6 bases to trimming and J lost 7 bases; unmatched junction nucleotides: 5. The CDR3 DNA is TGTGCCATCAGGGCGGACAGGTTTGGCTACACCTTC. Encoded protein: CAIRADRFGYTF.

As for this clonotype: Since a much larger clone is just one base distant, this may be a read error. The chain carries TRBV7-9 and TRBJ1-5; D remains ambiguous. Germline-derived CDR1 and CDR2 are SEHNR and FQNEAQ (reference sequence). Trimming removed 4 bases at V and 3 bases at J, with 7 bases between. The length of the CDR3 is 13 residues. The DNA for the CDR3 is TGTGCCAGCAGCTCAGCGCTCAATCAGCCCCAGCATTTT. Protein product: CASSSALNQPQHF.